This record looks at one T cell receptor (beta chain) sequence and its context. Its antigen is currently unknown. Per germline, CDR1 LNHDA and CDR2 SQIVND (reference sequence). There are 15 residues in the CDR3. With 5 bases removed from V and 2 bases from J, the gap between germline ends came to 10 bases. The data are from a study of radiotherapy plus CTLA-4 blockade in lung cancer. Study context: Patients showed objective responses in roughly 19% of cases and disease control in just over 30%. Study findings and constraints: Alongside interferon-beta, early blood T cell clone dynamics were reportedly the best predictor of response. There was expansion of tumor-derived TCR clones in blood after radiotherapy plus ipilimumab.

Method: immunoSEQ multiplex PCR; TCRdb's copy keeps in-frame clones and lacks some. This table holds 55,000 to 85,000 clones, around 76% found once. The sequence was collected from a human donor with non-small cell lung cancer whose response to radiotherapy plus ipilimumab could not be evaluated. Some clones in this sample may be carry-over from other donors' samples. This sample comprised peripheral blood, obtained from a patient treated with radiotherapy plus ipilimumab. The rearrangement joins TRBV19 to TRBJ2-6; weak D call: TRBD1 (6 bases). The CDR3 DNA is TGTGCCAGTAGTCCTGACAGGCCTGGGGCCAACGTCCTGACTTTC. As protein: CASSPDRPGANVLTF.